This T cell receptor (beta chain) was observed in a study of vaccination and CD4 T cells after COVID-19. Notes on the study in general: From about 20 to 38, the median of SARS-CoV-2-reactive clonotypes rose without reaching significance. Convalescent patients displayed a median roughly 90% of reactive clones emerging only post-vaccination. Looking at convalescent patients, 304 of their 307 vaccine-specific clones were spike mono-reactive.

Cultured CD4+ T-cell DNA underwent Oncomine TCR Beta short-read sequencing. TCRdb independently ran MiXCR on the PCR reads; one entry per CDR3 protein. This table has some 9,000 distinct CDR3 sequences, roughly 32% appearing once. The treatment: approximately 9-day PBMC culture with coronavirus spike peptide pools or control peptides (ViraFEST assay). Prior to the COVID-19 pandemic (2011-2018), the unexposed donor's CD4+ T cells were collected. This clonotype was detected a few times. The antigen is undetermined. The CDR3 loop spans 15 amino acids. V was pared by 0 bases and J by 1 base, with 10 bases between. The germline V gene encodes CDR1 SGHNT and CDR2 YYREEE (reference sequence).

The sequenced sample was CD4+ T cells from blood, cultured in vitro. The TCR originated in a human donor in good health. V usage is TRBV5-4 and J usage is TRBJ1-1; tentative D call: TRBD1 (6 bases). CDR3: CASSLGAGENTEAFF. The CDR3 nucleotides read TGTGCCAGCAGCTTGGGGGCAGGGGAGAACACTGAAGCTTTCTTT.